This paragraph reports one T cell receptor (beta chain). The V end lost 5 bases, the J end lost 5 bases, and 13 bases lay between the germline ends. Germline V gene sequence: CDR1 MDHEN, CDR2 SYDVKM. The CDR3 covers 14 residues. The sample originates from a study of blood T cell repertoires in COVID-19. Original processing methods: Estimation of nucleated cell counts relied on the amplification of reference gene primers. Only in-frame clones appear in the TCRdb table, and some are missing; sequencing was by immunoSEQ multiplex PCR. The V and J calls and clone size come from that table; D and trimming were worked out from the DNA. The sample records some 120,000 clones, around four fifths being singletons.

The clonotype comes from a man between 60 and 75 years old with acute or convalescent COVID-19. The V and J genes are TRBV28 and TRBJ1-5, with D unclear. Sequencing was carried out using peripheral blood. CDR3 sequence (DNA): TGTGCCAGCAGTCTAGCTCCCGGGCATCAGCCCCAGCATTTT. Amino acids: CASSLAPGHQPQHF. Together with reference TRBV28 and TRBJ1-5, the CDR3 gives the full variable domain: DVKVTQSSRYLVKRTGEKVFLECVQDMDHENMFWYRQDPGLGLRLIYFSYDVKMKEKGDIPEGYSVSREKKERFSLILESASTNQTSMYLCASSLAPGHQPQHFGDGTRLSIL.